The text below deals with one TCR beta chain. Indicated time point: peripheral blood 6 weeks after treatment start. Each individual provided 1 to 8 samples (taken pretreatment and on-treatment). The repertoire was sequenced with immunoSEQ multiplex PCR; TCRdb's copy has only in-frame clones and lacks some. The sample has 25,000 to 30,000 clones; 75% to 85% are singletons. The data belong to a study of PD-L1 blockade in urothelial cancer. Study summary: Blood drawn 3 weeks (second dose) and 6 weeks after treatment start was analyzed. Across blood samples, T cells had a median count of about 150,000.

Trimming cost V 4 bases and J 5 bases; bases outside gene matches: 17. Per germline, CDR1 SGHVS and CDR2 FNYEAQ. This CDR3 contains 19 residues. Sequencing was performed on PBMCs, taken around atezolizumab (anti-PD-L1) treatment. J is TRBJ1-4 and V is TRBV7-6, with 9 bases aligning to TRBD1. The receptor comes from an older man with urothelial cancer. CDR3 DNA: TGTGCCAGCAGCTCACAGGGGGCGCGGACTCATTATCCCAATGAAAAACTGTTTTTT. Translation gives CASSSQGARTHYPNEKLFF.